The 29 T cell receptor beta chains below were found in one sample sequenced in a study of OX40 agonist ivuxolimab in advanced cancers. Clones were read by immunoSEQ multiplex PCR, and TCRdb kept only the in-frame ones, dropping some. The table has roughly 72,000 clones, approximately 94% seen once. Specimen: CD4+ or CD8+ T cells sorted from blood, collected in a trial of the OX40 agonist ivuxolimab. Receptor source: an adult with an advanced solid tumor such as melanoma, head and neck, liver or kidney cancer.

V usage is TRBV7-2 and J usage is TRBJ1-1; the match to TRBD1 covers 9 bases. The CDR3 is made up of 17 amino acids. Germline V gene sequence: CDR1 SGHTA, CDR2 FQGNSA. With V trimmed by 2 bases and J by 5 bases, 12 bases remained unmatched. DNA of the CDR3: TGTGCCAGCAGCTTATTCCCTATGGACAGGGGTGATACTGAAGCTTTCTTT. It translates to CASSLFPMDRGDTEAFF.

The chain carries TRBV4-3 and TRBJ2-7; D is uncertain. The length of the CDR3 is 17 residues. Germline CDR1 reads LGHNA; CDR2 reads YSLEER. Trimming pared 0 bases from V and 2 bases from J, leaving 17 bases between. The CDR3 coding sequence is TGCGCCAGCAGCCAAGATCTTGGGTGGCGGAGACCCTACGAGCAGTACTTC. Its translation is CASSQDLGWRRPYEQYF.

V gene TRBV7-8 combines with J gene TRBJ2-5; TRBD2 matches at 14 bases. Looked up from germline, CDR1 is SGHVS and CDR2 is FQNEAQ. The CDR3 spans 18 residues. Trimming cost V 2 bases and J 2 bases; bases outside gene matches: 7. As DNA, the CDR3 is TGTGCCAGCAGCTTAAGGGGACTAGCGGGAGCGGGGCAAGAGACCCAGTACTTC. This codes for CASSLRGLAGAGQETQYF.

The rearrangement uses TRBV6-5 and TRBJ1-4; D remains ambiguous. Germline assignment: CDR1 MNHEY and CDR2 SVGAGI. V dropped 2 bases and J dropped 4 bases, with 11 bases sitting between them. This CDR3 comprises 15 residues. The CDR3 is CASSYNSGGNEKLFF. The CDR3 DNA reads TGTGCCAGCAGTTACAATTCTGGCGGTAATGAAAAACTGTTTTTT.

The V gene is TRBV28, the J gene TRBJ1-1; 9 bases match TRBD1. The CDR3 is made up of 17 amino acids. CDR1 MDHEN and CDR2 SYDVKM come from the germline V gene. The J segment lost 0 bases and the V segment lost 6 bases, leaving 11 bases of the junction unmatched. The CDR3, as DNA: TGTGCCAGCAGCCAGTTTGCCGGGACAGGGTTGAACACTGAAGCTTTCTTT. Encoded protein: CASSQFAGTGLNTEAFF.

The V call is TRBV27, the J call TRBJ1-2; D is uncertain. From germline, CDR1 is MNHEY and CDR2 SMNVEV (reference sequence). Trimming stripped 11 bases from V and 8 bases from J, with 18 bases between. The CDR3 sequence is 12 residues long. The CDR3 nucleotides are TGTGCCTGCCACAGTATGGTTTCCGGCTACACCTTC. Amino acids: CACHSMVSGYTF.

This chain uses TRBV15 with TRBJ1-2; D not resolved. V lost 3 bases, J lost 2 bases, and 7 bases lay in between. The CDR3 is made up of 13 amino acids. Germline-derived CDR1 and CDR2 are LNHNV and YYDKDF (reference sequence). In DNA form, the CDR3 reads TGTGCCACCAGCAGCCCAAAGAACTATGGCTACACCTTC. Amino acid sequence: CATSSPKNYGYTF.

The V gene is TRBV7-6, the J gene TRBJ1-1; possibly TRBD1 for D (6 bases). V lost 5 bases and J lost 5, with 12 bases in between. Looked up from germline, CDR1 is SGHVS and CDR2 is FNYEAQ. This CDR3 spans 13 amino acids. Here the CDR3 DNA reads TGTGCCAGCAGCCCGGGGGCGCGGACTGAAGCTTTCTTT. Residues: CASSPGARTEAFF. Filled out from reference TRBV7-6 and TRBJ1-1, the complete variable domain reads GAGVSQSPRYKVTKRGQDVALRCDPISGHVSLYWYRQALGQGPEFLTYFNYEAQQDKSGLPNDRFSAERPEGSISTLTIQRTEQRDSAMYRCASSPGARTEAFFGQGTRLTVV.

In the case of this clone: The same CDR3 also results from other DNA sequences found in this sample. This sequence joins TRBV27 and TRBJ2-6; D uncertain. The germline CDR1 and CDR2 sequences are MNHEY and SMNVEV (reference sequence). Trimming took 3 bases from V and 0 from J, leaving 3 bases between them. The CDR3 length is 14 residues. The CDR3 sequence is CASSFSSGANVLTF. The CDR3 DNA is TGTGCCAGCAGTTTTAGCTCTGGGGCCAACGTCCTGACTTTC.

The chain carries TRBV4-3 and TRBJ1-5, with unresolved D. The ends were cut back, 0 bases at V and 6 bases at J, with 15 bases in the middle. The CDR3 length is 16 residues. Germline CDR1 and CDR2: LGHNA and YSLEER. In DNA form, the CDR3 reads TGCGCCAGCAGCCAAGATCTGGCGTTGGCATTTCAGCCCCAGCATTTT. Its protein is CASSQDLALAFQPQHF.

This CDR3 reads CASSFVSGELFF. CDR3 coding DNA: TGTGCCAGCAGTTTCGTCTCCGGGGAGCTGTTTTTT. The J gene is TRBJ2-2, the V gene TRBV7-9; D unresolved. With 6 bases removed from V and 6 bases from J, the gap between germline ends came to 8 bases. The CDR3 has 12 amino acids. Per germline, CDR1 SEHNR and CDR2 FQNEAQ (reference sequence). The variable domain in full, completed from reference TRBV7-9 and TRBJ2-2, reads DTGVSQNPRHKITKRGQNVTFRCDPISEHNRLYWYRQTLGQGPEFLTYFQNEAQLEKSRLLSDRFSAERPKGSFSTLEIQRTEQGDSAMYLCASSFVSGELFFGEGSRLTVL.

The chain is built from TRBV19 and TRBJ1-2, with D perhaps TRBD1 (6 bases). Germline values: CDR1 LNHDA, CDR2 SQIVND (reference sequence). Trimming pared 5 bases from V and 4 bases from J, leaving 14 bases between. CDR3 length: 14 residues. CDR3 DNA: TGTGCCAGTAGTTACAGGGAACCCATCTATGGCTACACCTTC. Translating gives CASSYREPIYGYTF. The entire variable domain, with the rest obtained from reference TRBV19 and TRBJ1-2, is as follows: DGGITQSPKYLFRKEGQNVTLSCEQNLNHDAMYWYRQDPGQGLRLIYYSQIVNDFQKGDIAEGYSVSREKKESFPLTVTSAQKNPTAFYLCASSYREPIYGYTFGSGTRLTVV.

The V gene is TRBV7-9, the J gene TRBJ2-1; possible D gene TRBD1, 6 bases. The germline CDR1 and CDR2 sequences are SEHNR and FQNEAQ (reference sequence). V lost 4 bases and J lost 7, with 8 bases in between. This CDR3 is 12 amino acids long. CDR3 bases: TGTGCCAGCAGCTGGACAGAGAATGAGCAGTTCTTC. Its protein is CASSWTENEQFF.

The chain uses TRBV4-3 and TRBJ2-7; TRBD2 aligns across 9 bases. The CDR3 is 18 residues long. V was clipped by 1 base and J by 0 bases; unmatched bases: 10. Germline values: CDR1 LGHNA, CDR2 YSLEER. This CDR3 reads CASSQAPPVSGSSYEQYF. The CDR3 DNA is TGCGCCAGCAGCCAAGCCCCTCCCGTTAGCGGGAGCTCCTACGAGCAGTACTTC.

The rearrangement links TRBV5-5 to TRBJ2-1; D is ambiguous. The CDR3 covers 14 residues. Trimming removed 2 bases from V and 10 bases from J, with 16 bases in between. Germline assignment: CDR1 SGHKS and CDR2 YYEKEE (reference sequence). The CDR3 protein is CASSLLSGIREQFF. The DNA for the CDR3 is TGTGCCAGCAGCTTACTATCTGGGATCCGGGAGCAGTTCTTC.

This chain links TRBV19 with TRBJ1-2; D unresolved. The CDR3 is 13 amino acids. In germline, CDR1 is LNHDA, CDR2 SQIVND (reference sequence). The CDR3 nucleotides read TGTGCTACTACGGGAGGGAAGTATTATGGCTACACCTTC. Its translation is CATTGGKYYGYTF.

J is TRBJ2-5 and V is TRBV4-1; perhaps TRBD1 as D (6 bases). V was shortened by 7 bases and J by 7 bases, with 28 bases between the two germline ends. This CDR3 is 17 amino acids long. Germline loops: CDR1 MGHRA, CDR2 YSYEKL. CDR3 loop: CASTRDAYRDSMGTQYF. CDR3 sequence (DNA): TGCGCCAGCACCCGTGACGCTTACAGGGATTCGATGGGGACCCAGTACTTC.

The rearrangement uses TRBV5-6 and TRBJ1-5; 10 positions match TRBD1. Germline V CDR1 and CDR2: SGHDT, YYEEEE. This CDR3 is 17 amino acids long. V trimming: 2 bases; J trimming: 2 bases; junction bases outside the gene matches: 7. The CDR3 sequence is CASSFLTGGAGNQPQHF. CDR3 coding DNA: TGTGCCAGCAGCTTTCTGACAGGGGGCGCAGGCAATCAGCCCCAGCATTTT.

CDR3 residues: CASSGGAIGQYF. CDR3 bases: TGTGCCAGCAGCGGGGGGGCGATTGGGCAGTACTTC. This chain connects TRBV27 to TRBJ2-7; the match to TRBD2 covers 8 bases. Trimming cost V 6 bases and J 9 bases; bases outside gene matches: 7. The CDR3 contains 12 residues. The germline gives CDR1 MNHEY, CDR2 SMNVEV (reference sequence).

The chain couples TRBV29-1 to TRBJ2-3; D gene ambiguous. V lost 7 bases and J lost 2, with 13 bases in between. The CDR3 totals 13 residues. The germline gives CDR1 SQVTM, CDR2 ANQGSEA. The CDR3 is CSAQRADTDTQYF. The CDR3 bases are TGCAGCGCCCAGCGTGCTGACACAGATACGCAGTATTTT.

The chain has TRBV4-3 and TRBJ1-2; 7 nucleotides align to TRBD1. Looked up from germline, CDR1 is LGHNA and CDR2 is YSLEER. J lost 5 bases, V lost 3 bases, and 9 bases had no gene match. The CDR3 consists of 15 residues. CDR3 DNA sequence: TGCGCCAGCAGCCATCGCAGACAGGGCGAATATGGCTACACCTTC. Translation gives CASSHRRQGEYGYTF.

The rearrangement uses TRBV4-1 and TRBJ1-2; weak D call: TRBD1 (5 bases). The ends were cut back, 0 bases at V and 2 bases at J, with 10 bases in the middle. The CDR3 has 15 amino acids. From germline, CDR1 is MGHRA and CDR2 YSYEKL. For the CDR3, the DNA is TGCGCCAGCAGCCAAGATGGAGGGGCAAACTATGGCTACACCTTC. It is translated as CASSQDGGANYGYTF.

This rearrangement joins TRBV6-5 to TRBJ1-1; maybe TRBD1 (5 bases). The CDR3 totals 13 residues. Trimming took 8 bases from V and 5 from J, leaving 15 bases between them. Germline lookup yields CDR1 MNHEY and CDR2 SVGAGI. The CDR3 region is CASENQGRTEAFF. The CDR3 nucleotides read TGTGCCAGCGAGAATCAGGGCCGTACTGAAGCTTTCTTT.

V gene TRBV27 combines with J gene TRBJ1-1; possibly TRBD1 for D (5 bases). The germline CDR1 and CDR2 sequences are MNHEY and SMNVEV (reference sequence). The CDR3 covers 17 residues. Trimming took off 3 bases at V and 1 base at J, with 18 bases between the two ends. The CDR3 loop is CASSLYTYNGANTEAFF. CDR3 nucleotide sequence: TGTGCCAGCAGTTTGTATACTTACAATGGGGCGAACACTGAAGCTTTCTTT.

As concerns this clone: At one end, the junction sequence differs from germline, possibly due to a read error. The V call is TRBV2, the J call TRBJ2-3, with 8 bases fitting TRBD2. The CDR3 is 12 amino acids. The germline gives CDR1 SNHLY, CDR2 FYNNEI. The CDR3 nucleotides read TGTGCCAGCAGTCCCAAGCGGGAGTGGGTCCCTTTT. Amino acid sequence: CASSPKREWVPF.

The genes are TRBV5-5 and TRBJ2-7, with 11 positions matching TRBD2. V was clipped by 4 bases and J by 6 bases; unmatched bases: 15. CDR1 is SGHKS and CDR2 is YYEKEE in the germline V gene (reference sequence). The CDR3 runs 17 residues. As DNA, the CDR3 is TGTGCCAGCAGCGACAGCGAAATACTAGCGGGAGAATTCGAGCAGTACTTC. Protein: CASSDSEILAGEFEQYF.

The chain employs TRBV7-3 and TRBJ2-3; D ambiguous. The CDR3 has 15 residues. Germline loops: CDR1 SGHTA, CDR2 FQGTGA. V was pared by 2 bases and J by 1 base, with 10 bases between. The CDR3 DNA sequence: TGTGCCAGCAGCTTAGGAGATAGTGGCACAGATACGCAGTATTTT. It is translated as CASSLGDSGTDTQYF.

The chain has TRBV5-1 and TRBJ1-6; D uncertain. Germline V lookup: CDR1 SGHRS, CDR2 YFSETQ. The CDR3 length is 14 residues. With 8 bases removed from V and 5 bases from J, the gap between germline ends came to 14 bases. CDR3 nucleotides: TGCGCCAGTTTCCTTGGGCCCAATAATTCACCCCTCCACTTT. Translation gives CASFLGPNNSPLHF.

The chain combines TRBV4-1 with TRBJ2-1, with 11 bases identical to TRBD2. Per the germline V gene, CDR1 is MGHRA and CDR2 is YSYEKL. V dropped 3 bases and J dropped 6; count of bases not matched to a gene: 7. CDR3 length: 16 residues. CDR3: CASSHRTSGLGNEQFF. CDR3 bases: TGCGCCAGCAGCCACAGGACTAGCGGGTTGGGCAATGAGCAGTTCTTC.